The 8 T cell receptor beta chains presented below share a single source sample, sequenced in a study of T cell changes during pregnancy in multiple sclerosis. The table came from immunoSEQ multiplex PCR; TCRdb's copy has only in-frame clones and leaves some out. The repertoire consists of around 120,000 clones, with approximately 91% occurring once and the leading ten covering 3.5%. The sequenced sample was peripheral blood, obtained after pregnancy. Receptors were obtained from a female donor with multiple sclerosis, enrolled in a pregnancy study.

This clone is a singleton in its sample. This chain connects TRBV18 to TRBJ2-5; the D gene is possibly TRBD1 (6 bases). This CDR3 comprises 15 residues. Trimming shortened V by 0 bases and J by 2 bases, and 10 bases separated the two germline ends. Germline V lookup: CDR1 KGHSH, CDR2 LQKENI. CDR3 loop: CASSPPGGTQETQYF. CDR3 DNA: TGTGCCAGCTCACCACCAGGGGGTACTCAAGAGACCCAGTACTTC.

This chain links TRBV6-5 with TRBJ2-7; TRBD1 agrees at 9 bases. V trimming: 6 bases; J trimming: 5 bases; junction bases outside the gene matches: 11. Looked up from germline, CDR1 is MNHEY and CDR2 is SVGAGI. The CDR3 contains 15 residues. DNA for the CDR3: TGTGCCAGCAGCCTAGGCGGGACAGGGTATGACGAGCAGTACTTC. This encodes CASSLGGTGYDEQYF.

The V call is TRBV15, the J call TRBJ2-3; TRBD1 agrees at 7 bases. The CDR3 contains 18 residues. Trimming cost V 0 bases and J 0 bases; bases outside gene matches: 9. CDR1 and CDR2 from the germline V gene are LNHNV and YYDKDF (reference sequence). CDR3 DNA sequence: TGTGCCACCAGCAGAGAAGACAGGGCGCTTACTAGCACAGATACGCAGTATTTT. It specifies CATSREDRALTSTDTQYF. Full variable domain (remainder filled in from reference TRBV15 and TRBJ2-3): DAMVIQNPRYQVTQFGKPVTLSCSQTLNHNVMYWYQQKSSQAPKLLFHYYDKDFNNEADTPDNFQSRRPNTSFCFLDIRSPGLGDTAMYLCATSREDRALTSTDTQYFGPGTRLTVL.

This sequence joins TRBV5-5 and TRBJ1-2; TRBD1 matches 8 bases. The V segment lost 4 bases and the J segment 2 bases; nucleotides outside the gene matches: 4. The length of the CDR3 is 14 residues. Germline V gene lookup returns CDR1 SGHKS and CDR2 YYEKEE (reference sequence). CDR3 sequence: CASSPGQENYGYTF. The CDR3, as DNA: TGTGCCAGCAGCCCGGGACAGGAGAACTATGGCTACACCTTC.

This chain joins TRBV5-1 and TRBJ1-2, with 8 bases that match TRBD1. The CDR3 has 15 residues. Germline assignment: CDR1 SGHRS and CDR2 YFSETQ. J gave up 5 bases and V 0 bases, and 6 bases lay outside the gene matches. CDR3 DNA sequence: TGCGCCAGCAGCTTGGGGGACAGGCTTAATTATGGCTACACCTTC. This sequence encodes CASSLGDRLNYGYTF.

The chain combines TRBV11-2 with TRBJ2-7; D is perhaps TRBD2 (6 bases). The CDR3 totals 13 residues. Trimming shortened V by 1 base and J by 6 bases, and 10 bases separated the two germline ends. The germline V gene encodes CDR1 SGHAT and CDR2 FQNNGV. CDR3 protein: CASSLGRGFEQYF. The CDR3 coding sequence is TGTGCCAGCAGCTTAGGTCGGGGGTTCGAGCAGTACTTC.

The rearrangement joins TRBV9 to TRBJ1-1; no definite D call. The V gene lost 1 base and the J gene lost 3 bases, with 7 bases spanning the gap. The CDR3 consists of 13 residues. The germline V gene has CDR1 SGDLS and CDR2 YYNGEE. DNA of the CDR3: TGTGCCAGCAGCGTAAACGGAGACACTGAAGCTTTCTTT. This translates into CASSVNGDTEAFF.

V is TRBV9 and J is TRBJ1-5; 7 nucleotides align to TRBD1. In germline, CDR1 is SGDLS, CDR2 YYNGEE. V lost 5 bases, J lost 0 bases, and 5 bases stayed unmatched. The CDR3 has 15 residues. The DNA for the CDR3 is TGTGCCAGCAGTCATCAGGGGGATAGCAATCAGCCCCAGCATTTT. It codes for CASSHQGDSNQPQHF. The entire variable domain, with the rest obtained from reference TRBV9 and TRBJ1-5, is as follows: DSGVTQTPKHLITATGQRVTLRCSPRSGDLSVYWYQQSLDQGLQFLIQYYNGEERAKGNILERFSAQQFPDLHSELNLSSLELGDSALYFCASSHQGDSNQPQHFGDGTRLSIL.